This T cell receptor beta chain was sequenced in a study of T cells in Graves' hyperthyroidism and ophthalmopathy. This clonotype was seen repeatedly, ten times or more. The V and J ends lost 6 bases and 4 bases respectively, with 19 bases between them. The V gene's germline CDR1 is SGHRS and CDR2 YFSETQ. This CDR3 comprises 15 residues. Investigators excluded patients with uncontrolled infection, other autoimmune disease, pregnancy or lactation. Together with thyroid ultrasound, orbital computed tomography, serum thyroxine and TRAb, clinical symptoms were used for diagnoses. TCR beta CDR3 sequences were amplified from RNA transcripts. Researchers ran a first-round RT-PCR on the TCR CDR3 using the HTBI primer set. TCRdb called the multiplex PCR reads again in MiXCR, with one record for every CDR3 protein. The table shows 400,000 to 500,000 distinct CDR3 sequences, with around 15% occurring only once.

The sequenced sample was blood. The TCR sequence derives from a woman under 30 with Graves' hyperthyroidism. The rearrangement links TRBV5-1 to TRBJ1-2; D unresolved. The CDR3 protein is CASTPGVEEIYGYTF. CDR3 DNA: TGCGCCAGCACCCCCGGCGTAGAGGAGATCTATGGCTACACCTTC. The variable domain in full, completed from reference TRBV5-1 and TRBJ1-2, reads KAGVTQTPRYLIKTRGQQVTLSCSPISGHRSVSWYQQTPGQGLQFLFEYFSETQRNKGNFPGRFSGRQFSNSRSEMNVSTLELGDSALYLCASTPGVEEIYGYTFGSGTRLTVV.